This T cell receptor (beta chain) originates from a study of control samples from healthy donors and cancer patients. This clone was picked up one time. The CDR3 runs 16 residues. Trimming pared 4 bases from V and 3 bases from J, leaving 16 bases between. Germline V gene sequence: CDR1 SGHNT, CDR2 YYREEE (reference sequence). Here immunoSEQ multiplex PCR was the method, and the copy in TCRdb shows in-frame clones only, minus some. The table has around 50,000 clones, approximately 89% seen once. The chain combines TRBV5-4 with TRBJ2-2; D possibly corresponds to TRBD2 (6 bases). The sequenced sample was PBMCs. This clonotype was sampled from a man in his forties with colorectal cancer. CDR3 sequence reads: CASSIGGVSYTGELFF. The CDR3 DNA reads as TGTGCCAGCAGCATAGGAGGGGTGAGCTACACCGGGGAGCTGTTTTTT.